The 29 T cell receptor beta chains in this list originate from one sample, sequenced in a study of blood T cells in healthy people across ages. Together with a sample-barcoded 5' primer, a J-beta primer mix was included in a second PCR lasting about 7 to 12 cycles. A single record per CDR3 protein comes from TCRdb applying MiXCR to the 5' RACE reads. This table holds about 1.1 million distinct CDR3 sequences, around two fifths found once. The sequencing input was blood. The receptors originated from a man aged 18 to 30 in good health.

Notes on this clonotype: The junction departs from the called germline gene at one end, perhaps through a read error. This chain connects TRBV29-1 to TRBJ1-1, with TRBD1 matching over 10 bases. The CDR3 spans 14 residues. Per the germline V gene, CDR1 is SQVTM and CDR2 is ANQGSEA. As DNA, the CDR3 is TGCAGCGTTGAGGACAGGGGGTATTACACCGAAGCTTTCTTT. Translation gives CSVEDRGYYTEAFF. Full variable domain (rest looked up from reference TRBV29-1 and TRBJ1-1): SAVISQKPSRDICQRGTSLTIQCQVDSQVTMMFWYRQQPGQSLTLIATANQGSEATYESGFVIDKFPISRPNLTFSTLTVSNMSPEDSSIYLCSVEDRGYYTEAFFGQGTRLTVV.

A few counts support this clonotype. In nucleotides, the CDR3 is TGCGCCAGCAGTTACTCTAGCGGCCGCTCCTACAATGAGCAGTTCTTC. Its protein product is CASSYSSGRSYNEQFF. V gene TRBV5-1 combines with J gene TRBJ2-1, with 7 bases lining up with TRBD2. From germline, CDR1 is SGHRS and CDR2 YFSETQ. V lost 5 bases to trimming and J lost 0 bases; unmatched junction nucleotides: 8. This CDR3 spans 16 amino acids.

This clonotype was seen ten or more times. V and J are TRBV12-3 or TRBV12-4 and TRBJ2-5; 10 bases agree with TRBD2. V lost 1 base and J lost 2; bases outside the gene matches: 1. CDR3 length equals 15 residues. CDR3 nucleotide sequence: TGTGCCAGCAGTTTAGGTAGCGGGGGGCAAGAGACCCAGTACTTC. The encoded protein is CASSLGSGGQETQYF.

This chain uses TRBV10-3 with TRBJ2-4; D possibly uses TRBD1 or TRBD2 (5 bases each). The CDR3 has 13 amino acids. Germline V CDR1 and CDR2: ENHRY, SYGVKD. Trimming pared 6 bases from V and 13 bases from J, leaving 19 bases between. The CDR3 loop reads CAIRVSTRGEQYF. Written as DNA, the CDR3 is TGTGCCATCAGAGTCTCGACCCGAGGGGAGCAGTACTTC.

A remark on this clonotype: At one end, the junction sequence differs from germline, possibly due to a read error. This chain joins TRBV20-1 and TRBJ2-2; tentatively, D is TRBD2 (5 bases). CDR3 length: 13 amino acids. Per germline, CDR1 DFQATT and CDR2 SNEGSKA (reference sequence). CDR3 sequence reads: CSTSSPNTGELFF. In DNA form, the CDR3 reads TGCAGTACTAGTTCCCCCAACACCGGGGAGCTGTTTTTT.

V is TRBV20-1 and J is TRBJ2-7, with TRBD2 matching 7 bases. In germline, CDR1 is DFQATT, CDR2 SNEGSKA (reference sequence). The CDR3 sequence is 14 residues long. Unmatched junction bases numbered 7, after V lost 3 bases and J lost 2 bases. Here the CDR3 DNA reads TGCAGTGCTAGCTTTGCGGGGGTCCCCTACGAGCAGTACTTC. It translates to CSASFAGVPYEQYF.

This chain joins TRBV5-1 and TRBJ2-3, with 8 nucleotides matching TRBD2. Germline V gene data show CDR1 as SGHRS and CDR2 as YFSETQ. After removal of 0 bases from V and 2 bases from J, the junction contained 8 bases not matched to a gene. The CDR3 covers 17 residues. The CDR3 spells CASSLGLARGTTDTQYF. The DNA for the CDR3 is TGCGCCAGCAGCTTGGGACTAGCGAGGGGCACCACAGATACGCAGTATTTT. Full variable domain (remainder filled in from reference TRBV5-1 and TRBJ2-3): KAGVTQTPRYLIKTRGQQVTLSCSPISGHRSVSWYQQTPGQGLQFLFEYFSETQRNKGNFPGRFSGRQFSNSRSEMNVSTLELGDSALYLCASSLGLARGTTDTQYFGPGTRLTVL.

This chain connects TRBV6-5 to TRBJ2-1, with D tentatively TRBD1 or TRBD2 (5 bases each). The length of the CDR3 is 14 residues. Germline V CDR1 and CDR2: MNHEY, SVGAGI. V lost 5 bases to trimming and J lost 2 bases, with 10 bases between them. CDR3 in DNA: TGTGCCAGCAGTCGTGGGGGTACCTACAATGAGCAGTTCTTC. It encodes CASSRGGTYNEQFF.

This rearrangement joins TRBV9 to TRBJ1-5, with a tentative D call TRBD1 (6 bases). Deletions cut 0 bases from V and 5 bases from J, with 12 bases between. The CDR3 sequence is 15 residues long. Germline CDR1 and CDR2: SGDLS and YYNGEE. The CDR3 DNA follows: TGTGCCAGCAGCGTAGGGTTCCAGGGGTATCAGCCCCAGCATTTT. It codes for CASSVGFQGYQPQHF.

This clonotype was observed many times. The chain recombines TRBV7-9 with TRBJ2-2, with D possibly being TRBD1 or TRBD2 (5 bases each). V was shortened by 1 base and J by 6 bases, with 9 bases between the two germline ends. Germline V gives CDR1 SEHNR, CDR2 FQNEAQ (reference sequence). The CDR3 consists of 14 residues. CDR3: CASSLGGTSGELFF. The CDR3, as DNA: TGTGCCAGCAGCTTAGGAGGGACGTCCGGGGAGCTGTTTTTT.

The CDR3 loop is CASSEWAETYGYTF. The CDR3 coding sequence is TGTGCCAGCAGTGAATGGGCAGAGACTTATGGCTACACCTTC. The rearrangement uses TRBV25-1 and TRBJ1-2; D is unresolved. The germline CDR1 and CDR2 sequences are MGHDK and SYGVNS. The CDR3 extends over 14 amino acids. Trimming pared 1 base from V and 5 bases from J, leaving 11 bases between.

The V call is TRBV12-3 or TRBV12-4, the J call TRBJ2-7, with D perhaps TRBD2 (6 bases). The CDR3 consists of 13 residues. Trimming stripped 5 bases from V and 2 bases from J, with 10 bases between. The CDR3 DNA reads as TGTGCCAGCAGTCGGGACTTCCCCTACGAGCAGTACTTC. Translating gives CASSRDFPYEQYF.

This chain links TRBV7-9 with TRBJ2-1; TRBD2 matches at 10 bases. In germline, CDR1 is SEHNR, CDR2 FQNEAQ (reference sequence). CDR3 length: 16 amino acids. The V and J ends lost 6 bases and 8 bases, in that order; junction bases with no gene match: 13. CDR3 region: CASSSKAGGWIYEQFF. In nucleotides, the CDR3 is TGTGCCAGCAGTTCGAAAGCGGGGGGGTGGATCTATGAGCAGTTCTTC.

This clonotype was picked up a small number of times. The chain employs TRBV12-3 or TRBV12-4 and TRBJ2-1; 11 bases agree with TRBD2. V dropped 1 base and J dropped 5; count of bases not matched to a gene: 4. This CDR3 region has 16 residues. The CDR3 region is CASSLVAGGPDNEQFF. The CDR3, as DNA: TGTGCCAGCAGTTTAGTAGCGGGGGGGCCGGACAATGAGCAGTTCTTC.

The chain combines TRBV20-1 with TRBJ1-4; maybe TRBD1 (6 bases). This CDR3 contains 15 residues. Per germline, CDR1 DFQATT and CDR2 SNEGSKA (reference sequence). Trimming stripped 0 bases from V and 8 bases from J, with 16 bases between. This CDR3 is CSARDPGGAGEKLFF. In DNA form, the CDR3 reads TGCAGTGCTAGAGACCCGGGGGGCGCCGGGGAAAAACTGTTTTTT.

This clonotype was counted many times. The chain uses TRBV5-1 and TRBJ2-5, with D perhaps matching TRBD1 (5 bases). Per the germline V gene, CDR1 is SGHRS and CDR2 is YFSETQ. V was cut by 5 bases and J by 5 bases, with 19 bases left in between. CDR3 length equals 15 residues. DNA for the CDR3: TGCGCCAGCAGATTCGGCCAGGGTAAATTGGAGACCCAGTACTTC. Protein sequence: CASRFGQGKLETQYF.

Only a few counts were recorded for this clonotype. This rearrangement joins TRBV5-1 to TRBJ1-1; D is possibly TRBD1 (5 bases). The CDR3 runs to 14 residues. CDR1 and CDR2 (germline): SGHRS, YFSETQ. V shed 6 bases and J shed 1 base, with 13 bases lying between them. The CDR3 DNA reads as TGCGCCAGCACACAGGCGATACCGAACACTGAAGCTTTCTTT. This sequence encodes CASTQAIPNTEAFF.

J is TRBJ2-3 and V is TRBV15, with TRBD2 matching 9 bases. The CDR3 is made up of 16 amino acids. The J segment lost 3 bases and the V segment lost 5 bases, leaving 9 bases of the junction unmatched. Germline-derived CDR1 and CDR2 are LNHNV and YYDKDF (reference sequence). The CDR3 coding sequence is TGTGCCACCAGCTTCCTTCCTAGCGGGGATACAGATACGCAGTATTTT. Translated, it gives CATSFLPSGDTDTQYF.

About this clonotype: This may stem from a read error, because a much larger clone lies one nucleotide away. The genes are TRBV29-1 and TRBJ2-5; 7 positions match TRBD1. Germline lookup yields CDR1 SQVTM and CDR2 ANQGSEA. The trim removed 7 bases at V and 3 bases at J, leaving 14 bases unmatched. The CDR3 has 15 residues. CDR3 loop: CSGGQEVQSEETQYF. In nucleotides, the CDR3 is TGCAGCGGTGGACAGGAGGTACAGTCGGAAGAGACCCAGTACTTC.

The V gene is TRBV4-1, the J gene TRBJ2-5, with D maybe TRBD2 (6 bases). In germline, CDR1 is MGHRA, CDR2 YSYEKL. The CDR3 has 16 residues. V was cut by 1 base and J by 5 bases, with 17 bases left in between. The CDR3 DNA follows: TGCGCCAGCAGCCAAGGGTTGTCTAGCGCGTCGGAGACCCAGTACTTC. Translated: CASSQGLSSASETQYF.

The V call is TRBV6-5, the J call TRBJ2-5; D gene uncertain. CDR3 length: 12 amino acids. V was clipped by 0 bases and J by 11 bases, with 10 bases between them. Germline V gives CDR1 MNHEY, CDR2 SVGAGI. In nucleotides, the CDR3 is TGTGCCAGCAGTTACTCCCTCAATGAGCAGTACTTC. It codes for CASSYSLNEQYF.

This clonotype was picked up many times. The rearrangement joins TRBV7-2 to TRBJ2-5; D uncertain. Germline CDR1 and CDR2: SGHTA and FQGNSA. The CDR3 covers 12 residues. V lost 5 bases and J lost 6, with 10 bases in between. CDR3 nucleotides: TGTGCCAGCAGCCCGCTCCGAAAGACCCAGTACTTC. It translates to CASSPLRKTQYF.

The CDR3 loop reads CASSPSERYEQYF. The CDR3 DNA reads as TGTGCCAGCAGTCCATCGGAAAGATACGAGCAGTACTTC. The rearrangement joins TRBV27 to TRBJ2-7; D is uncertain. Germline V lookup: CDR1 MNHEY, CDR2 SMNVEV (reference sequence). V was cut by 5 bases and J by 4 bases, with 12 bases left in between. CDR3 length: 13 amino acids.

J is TRBJ2-6 and V is TRBV2, with TRBD1 as a possible D gene (6 bases). Germline assignment: CDR1 SNHLY and CDR2 FYNNEI. CDR3 length equals 18 residues. The germline V and J ends were trimmed by 0 bases and 1 base, with 13 bases remaining between them. The CDR3 reads CASSEATDRRSGANVLTF. The CDR3 nucleotides read TGTGCCAGCAGTGAAGCGACAGACAGGAGATCTGGGGCCAACGTCCTGACTTTC.

The chain couples TRBV10-3 to TRBJ2-3, with D possibly being TRBD2 (5 bases). This CDR3 comprises 14 residues. Germline CDR1 ENHRY, CDR2 SYGVKD. V shed 0 bases and J shed 6 bases, with 10 bases lying between them. The chain's CDR3 is CAISESELADTQYF. As DNA, the CDR3 is TGTGCCATCAGTGAGTCGGAGCTAGCTGATACGCAGTATTTT.

The rearrangement joins TRBV27 to TRBJ1-1; weak D call: TRBD1 (5 bases). V was trimmed by 4 bases and J by 1 base, leaving 13 bases between them. Germline V lookup: CDR1 MNHEY, CDR2 SMNVEV (reference sequence). There are 15 residues in the CDR3. The CDR3 sequence is CASSSLGRRNTEAFF. In DNA, the CDR3 is TGTGCCAGCAGTTCTCTGGGACGGCGGAACACTGAAGCTTTCTTT.

This rearrangement joins TRBV7-2 to TRBJ1-6, with a weak D call TRBD1 (5 bases). The V gene's germline CDR1 is SGHTA and CDR2 FQGNSA. The CDR3 contains 14 residues. V gave up 1 base and J gave up 9 bases, with 10 bases separating them. CDR3 sequence (DNA): TGTGCCAGCAGCTTAGGGCAGGGTCGTTCACCCCTCCACTTT. It encodes CASSLGQGRSPLHF.

The chain couples TRBV12-5 to TRBJ1-2; D is unresolved. CDR3 length: 13 residues. Germline CDR1 is LGHNT and CDR2 is FRNRAP. Trimming left V 0 bases short and J 7 bases short, with 9 bases between. In nucleotides, the CDR3 is TGTGCTAGTGGTTTGGTACACGAAAGTGGCTACACCTTC. This encodes CASGLVHESGYTF.

V usage is TRBV6-2 or TRBV6-3 and J usage is TRBJ1-5, with D hard to call. Germline CDR1 reads MNHEY; CDR2 reads SVGEGT. This CDR3 spans 14 amino acids. Trimming left V 5 bases short and J 5 bases short, with 13 bases between. CDR3: CASSQDERYQPQHF. The CDR3 DNA sequence: TGTGCCAGCAGTCAGGATGAGAGGTATCAGCCCCAGCATTTT.